These 16 T cell receptor beta chains were all obtained from the same sample, sequenced in a study of blood T cell repertoires in COVID-19 (dated by TCRdb to 2020 to 2022). Library prep was done by the immunoSEQ multiplex PCR assay. TCRdb obtained this table from immuneACCESS and retained in-frame rearrangements with V and J assigned. These tables miss some clones; where compared with another copy, unresolved V genes account for less than half of the shortfall, and the remainder is unexplained. For this sample the table gives about 280,000 clones, of which around four fifths were detected only once. The ten largest clones capture around 10% of the sample. Sequenced sample: peripheral blood. The origin of the receptors is a woman between 45 and 60 years old who had recovered from COVID-19.

This chain connects TRBV28 to TRBJ1-4, with 7 bases fitting TRBD1. The germline gives CDR1 MDHEN, CDR2 SYDVKM. The CDR3 length is 15 residues. V shed 6 bases and J 5 bases; nucleotides not matched to a gene: 9. DNA of the CDR3: TGTGCCAGCAGCCCCGACAGGGCCGGGAATGAAAAACTGTTTTTT. It is translated as CASSPDRAGNEKLFF.

The table lists this clone with a few counts. This chain uses TRBV27 with TRBJ1-5; 8 nucleotides align to TRBD1. The trim removed 6 bases at V and 1 base at J, leaving 2 bases unmatched. The CDR3 contains 14 residues. Germline values: CDR1 MNHEY, CDR2 SMNVEV (reference sequence). The CDR3, as DNA: TGTGCCAGCAGGCGACAGGGGAGCAATCAGCCCCAGCATTTT. Encoded protein: CASRRQGSNQPQHF.

CDR3 in DNA: TGTGCCAGCAGCGCTGGGGGACTAGCGGGTTACAATGAGCAGTTCTTC. Translated: CASSAGGLAGYNEQFF. The rearrangement joins TRBV9 to TRBJ2-1, with 12 bases fitting TRBD2. The trim removed 3 bases at V and 4 bases at J, leaving 5 bases unmatched. Germline loops: CDR1 SGDLS, CDR2 YYNGEE. This CDR3 is 16 amino acids long.

This chain uses TRBV9 with TRBJ2-5, with TRBD2 matching over 11 bases. The trim removed 4 bases at V and 11 bases at J, leaving 10 bases unmatched. CDR3 length equals 14 residues. CDR1 and CDR2 from the germline V gene are SGDLS and YYNGEE. The CDR3 reads CASSPYSGGAPQYF. The CDR3 DNA reads TGTGCCAGCAGCCCTTATAGCGGGGGGGCTCCTCAGTACTTC.

The chain links TRBV3-1 (or the pseudogene TRBV3-2) to TRBJ1-4, with D unresolved. Trimming removed 2 bases at V and 5 bases at J, with 9 bases between. The CDR3 contains 14 residues. Germline assignment: CDR1 LGHDT and CDR2 YNNKEL (reference sequence). For the CDR3, the DNA is TGTGCCAGCAGCCAAACAGCTACCAATGAAAAACTGTTTTTT. Protein: CASSQTATNEKLFF.

This clone has only a few counts. The chain carries TRBV28 and TRBJ2-2; 7 bases match TRBD1. Unmatched junction bases numbered 5, after V lost 3 bases and J lost 4 bases. This CDR3 region has 15 residues. CDR1 is MDHEN, CDR2 SYDVKM, per germline. The DNA of the CDR3 is TGTGCCAGCAGTTTGGCATCAGGGGGCACCGGGGAGCTGTTTTTT. Protein product: CASSLASGGTGELFF.

The J gene is TRBJ1-1, the V gene TRBV11-2; D unresolved. This CDR3 has 12 residues. The V gene's germline CDR1 is SGHAT and CDR2 FQNNGV. With 5 bases removed from V and 4 bases from J, the gap between germline ends came to 8 bases. The CDR3 loop is CASSPVITEAFF. CDR3 nucleotide sequence: TGTGCCAGCAGCCCTGTTATCACTGAAGCTTTCTTT.

This clone was seen only a few times. The rearrangement uses TRBV10-3 and TRBJ2-2; no definite D call. In germline, CDR1 is ENHRY, CDR2 SYGVKD. CDR3 length: 15 residues. V shed 6 bases and J shed 4 bases, with 15 bases lying between them. Here the CDR3 DNA reads TGTGCCATCAGGAGATCAACCGAAGCCACCGGGGAGCTGTTTTTT. This codes for CAIRRSTEATGELFF.

The chain uses TRBV28 and TRBJ1-2, with 9 bases fitting TRBD1. The V segment lost 4 bases and the J segment 11 bases; nucleotides outside the gene matches: 11. Germline values: CDR1 MDHEN, CDR2 SYDVKM. CDR3 length: 14 amino acids. CDR3 nucleotides: TGTGCCAGCAGTTGGGGGACAGGGAATTGGTGGTACACCTTC. It codes for CASSWGTGNWWYTF.

On this clone itself: The same CDR3 is also encoded by other DNA sequences in this sample. This rearrangement joins TRBV9 to TRBJ1-2; D remains unclear. Germline lookup yields CDR1 SGDLS and CDR2 YYNGEE. This CDR3 spans 14 amino acids. V was cut by 0 bases and J by 3 bases, with 9 bases left in between. The CDR3 DNA follows: TGTGCCAGCAGCGTAGACGCAGGCTACTATGGCTACACCTTC. This sequence encodes CASSVDAGYYGYTF.

The gene calls are TRBV6-2 or TRBV6-3 and TRBJ2-2; weak D call: TRBD2 (6 bases). Germline CDR1 is MNHEY and CDR2 is SVGEGT. The germline V and J ends were trimmed by 5 bases and 7 bases, with 17 bases remaining between them. This CDR3 spans 15 amino acids. The CDR3 loop reads CASSQTSAAVGELFF. As DNA, the CDR3 is TGTGCCAGCAGTCAGACTAGTGCTGCGGTCGGGGAGCTGTTTTTT.

The chain uses TRBV11-1 and TRBJ1-1, with 9 bases matching TRBD1. J gave up 5 bases and V 2 bases, and 9 bases lay outside the gene matches. Germline CDR1 reads SGHAT; CDR2 reads FQDESV (reference sequence). The CDR3 has 16 residues. CDR3 sequence: CASSLNRGQGGTEAFF. The CDR3 DNA reads TGTGCCAGCAGCTTAAACCGGGGACAGGGAGGGACTGAAGCTTTCTTT. The complete variable domain, with remaining parts taken from reference TRBV11-1 and TRBJ1-1, reads EAEVAQSPRYKITEKSQAVAFWCDPISGHATLYWYRQILGQGPELLVQFQDESVVDDSQLPKDRFSAERLKGVDSTLKIQPAELGDSAMYLCASSLNRGQGGTEAFFGQGTRLTVV.

This clone appeared a single time. The chain is built from TRBV7-9 and TRBJ2-3, with D maybe TRBD2 (6 bases). The germline gives CDR1 SEHNR, CDR2 FQNEAQ (reference sequence). The CDR3 has 15 residues. The V gene lost 5 bases and the J gene lost 2 bases, with 14 bases spanning the gap. The CDR3: CASSQTSGFTDTQYF. The CDR3 region has the DNA TGTGCCAGCAGCCAAACCAGCGGGTTCACAGATACGCAGTATTTT. Full variable domain (missing parts from reference TRBV7-9 and TRBJ2-3): DTGVSQNPRHKITKRGQNVTFRCDPISEHNRLYWYRQTLGQGPEFLTYFQNEAQLEKSRLLSDRFSAERPKGSFSTLEIQRTEQGDSAMYLCASSQTSGFTDTQYFGPGTRLTVL.

This chain joins TRBV9 and TRBJ2-3; 9 bases map to TRBD2. The CDR3 totals 16 residues. The ends lost 0 bases at V and 4 bases at J; junction bases unmatched: 6. CDR1 is SGDLS, CDR2 YYNGEE, per germline. The DNA for the CDR3 is TGTGCCAGCAGCGTAGGGGATAGCGGGGGTTCAGATACGCAGTATTTT. It yields the protein CASSVGDSGGSDTQYF.

The chain has TRBV5-1 and TRBJ2-2; 9 bases match TRBD2. The CDR3 loop spans 14 amino acids. The J segment lost 4 bases and the V segment lost 7 bases, leaving 5 bases of the junction unmatched. Germline assignment: CDR1 SGHRS and CDR2 YFSETQ. For the CDR3, the DNA is TGCGCCAGCGGCCTAGCGGGGACCACCGGGGAGCTGTTTTTT. Protein product: CASGLAGTTGELFF. The variable domain in full, with the rest retrieved from reference TRBV5-1 and TRBJ2-2, is KAGVTQTPRYLIKTRGQQVTLSCSPISGHRSVSWYQQTPGQGLQFLFEYFSETQRNKGNFPGRFSGRQFSNSRSEMNVSTLELGDSALYLCASGLAGTTGELFFGEGSRLTVL.

The gene calls are TRBV6-2 or TRBV6-3 and TRBJ2-7, with TRBD1 identical over 7 bases. The CDR3 contains 15 residues. After removal of 4 bases from V and 3 bases from J, the junction contained 9 bases not matched to a gene. Germline V lookup: CDR1 MNHEY, CDR2 SVGEGT. The DNA of the CDR3 is TGTGCCAGCAGTTCCCTCGGGACAGAACACTACGAGCAGTACTTC. Encoded protein: CASSSLGTEHYEQYF.